This entry lists 5 T cell receptor beta chains sequenced from one sample in a study of blood T cell repertoires in COVID-19 (dated by TCRdb to 2020 to 2021). The method was the immunoSEQ multiplex PCR assay. TCRdb carries this immuneACCESS record with in-frame sequences only. Its versions omit some clonotypes, under half of them owing to an unresolved V gene in the studies checked, with the rest unexplained. The sample yields under 65,000 clones; 82% were counted once. Less than 25% of the sample rests with the top ten. Source material: peripheral blood. All receptors derive from a woman aged 60-75 years with acute or convalescent COVID-19.

The rearrangement joins TRBV7-2 to TRBJ1-2, with TRBD1 matching over 7 bases. The CDR3 is made up of 14 amino acids. The trim removed 1 base at V and 2 bases at J, leaving 1 base unmatched. From germline, CDR1 is SGHTA and CDR2 FQGNSA. The DNA of the CDR3 is TGTGCCAGCAGCTTAGGGGGACAGAACTATGGCTACACCTTC. Translating it yields CASSLGGQNYGYTF.

This chain connects TRBV11-2 to TRBJ2-7, with TRBD1 identical over 9 bases. V trimming: 5 bases; J trimming: 5 bases; junction bases outside the gene matches: 1. Germline V gives CDR1 SGHAT, CDR2 FQNNGV. The CDR3 is 12 residues long. CDR3 protein: CASSRDRDEQYF. CDR3 DNA sequence: TGTGCCAGCAGCAGGGACAGGGACGAGCAGTACTTC. The whole variable domain, remainder taken from reference TRBV11-2 and TRBJ2-7, is EAGVAQSPRYKIIEKRQSVAFWCNPISGHATLYWYQQILGQGPKLLIQFQNNGVVDDSQLPKDRFSAERLKGVDSTLKIQPAKLEDSAVYLCASSRDRDEQYFGPGTRLTVT.

V is TRBV19 and J is TRBJ2-1; D not certain. Trimming removed 5 bases at V and 4 bases at J, with 9 bases between. Germline CDR1 reads LNHDA; CDR2 reads SQIVND (reference sequence). The CDR3 length is 13 residues. The CDR3 reads CASSFALYNEQFF. The CDR3, as DNA: TGTGCCAGTAGTTTCGCGTTGTACAATGAGCAGTTCTTC.

This chain connects TRBV13 to TRBJ2-6; 7 bases match TRBD1. Trimming at V came to 3 bases and at J to 1 base, leaving 6 bases not matched to a gene. The length of the CDR3 is 17 residues. The germline V gene has CDR1 PRHDT and CDR2 FYEKMQ (reference sequence). DNA of the CDR3: TGTGCCAGCAGCTTTTGGGACAGCTCGTCTGGGGCCAACGTCCTGACTTTC. This translates into CASSFWDSSSGANVLTF.

The V and J genes are TRBV24-1 and TRBJ1-5; maybe TRBD1 (6 bases). With 4 bases removed from V and 7 bases from J, the gap between germline ends came to 13 bases. The length of the CDR3 is 14 residues. Germline V gives CDR1 KGHDR, CDR2 SFDVKD. Here the CDR3 DNA reads TGTGCCACCAGTGACTCAGGGGCGTCGCAGCCCCAGCATTTT. It specifies CATSDSGASQPQHF.